This TCR beta chain was recovered during a study of blood T cell repertoires in COVID-19. Overall study context: Researchers got acute and convalescent COVID-19 samples from the United States, Italy and Spain.

This CDR3 is 11 amino acids long. V dropped 0 bases and J dropped 9 bases, with 4 bases sitting between them. The germline V gene has CDR1 SGDLS and CDR2 YYNGEE. Some clones are missing from TCRdb's copy, which holds only in-frame ones; the method was immunoSEQ multiplex PCR. The table shows some 64,000 clones, with 78% occurring only once. The gene calls are TRBV9 and TRBJ2-1, with D unresolved. The source is a man aged 55 to 70 with COVID-19, enrolled during active disease. The sequenced material came from peripheral blood. The CDR3 region has the DNA TGTGCCAGCAGCGTAGATCTTGAGCAGTTCTTC. Translated, it gives CASSVDLEQFF.